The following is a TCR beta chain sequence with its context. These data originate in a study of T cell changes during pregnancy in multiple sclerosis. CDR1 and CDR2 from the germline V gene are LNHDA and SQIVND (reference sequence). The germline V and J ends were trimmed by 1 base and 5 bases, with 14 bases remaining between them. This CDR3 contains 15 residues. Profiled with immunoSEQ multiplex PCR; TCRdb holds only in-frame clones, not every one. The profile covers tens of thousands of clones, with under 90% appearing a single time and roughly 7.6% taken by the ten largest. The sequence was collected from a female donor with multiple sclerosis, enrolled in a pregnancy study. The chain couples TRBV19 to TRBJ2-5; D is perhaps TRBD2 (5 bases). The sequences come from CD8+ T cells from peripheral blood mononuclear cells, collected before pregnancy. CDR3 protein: CASSIAASRRETQYF. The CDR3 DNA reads TGTGCCAGTAGTATAGCTGCTAGCAGGAGGGAGACCCAGTACTTC.